The present T cell receptor (beta chain) was sequenced within a study of blood T cells in healthy people across ages. The study, taken as a whole, reports: Greater diversity and more naive CD4+ cells were seen in long-lived donors than in aged donors. Any conclusive comparison of naive versus antigen-experienced cells was prevented by using unsorted PBMCs. A roughly linear fall in TCR beta diversity per million T cells was seen with increasing age.

Primers used in a second PCR of roughly 6 to 11 cycles were a sample-barcoded 5' primer and a J-beta primer mix. TCRdb ran MiXCR on the 5' RACE reads and lists one entry per CDR3 protein. The sample lists around 1,800,000 distinct CDR3 sequences, about two fifths seen once, with approximately 22% in the top ten. Concerning this clonotype itself: Its cognate antigen is unknown.

The CDR3 runs 15 residues. Germline V gives CDR1 DFQATT, CDR2 SNEGSKA (reference sequence). V lost 1 base to trimming and J lost 0 bases, with 12 bases between them. V is TRBV20-1 and J is TRBJ1-2; D ambiguous. This TCR derives from a human donor in good health. The sequenced sample consisted of blood. The CDR3 DNA reads as TGCAGTGCTAGAGTCTACGGATTGACTAACTATGGCTACACCTTC. As protein: CSARVYGLTNYGYTF.